This is a list of T cell receptor beta chains from one sample in a study of cytomegalovirus exposure and HLA in healthy donors. Measured with immunoSEQ multiplex PCR; TCRdb has only the in-frame clones, and not every one. Of 150,000 or so clones detected, roughly 80% appear once; the ten largest clones hold around 0.98%. The sequenced material came from PBMCs. All receptors come from a man aged 25-40 years in good health and CMV-seronegative. Each CDR3 is given with its conserved first and last residue. A D gene is named only where the DNA matches it firmly. Clone size, where shown, is once, few, many, or a class for clones that have expanded.

V: TRBV2; J: TRBJ2-7; size: NA; D: NA; DNA: TGTGCCAGCAACAGGGTCTCCTACGAGCAGTACTTC; CDR3: CASNRVSYEQYF
V: TRBV5-1; J: TRBJ1-2; size: once; D: NA; DNA: TGCGCCACCGAAAAAGCGACAGGCTATGGCTACACCTTC; CDR3: CATEKATGYGYTF
V: TRBV30; J: TRBJ1-1; size: NA; D: NA; DNA: TGTGCCTGGACGGAGGGGCGGGCTGAAGCTTTCTTT; CDR3: CAWTEGRAEAFF
V: TRBV18; J: TRBJ2-2; size: NA; D: TRBD1; DNA: TGTGCCAGCTCTCGCGGACAGGGGCTGGCCGGGGAGCTGTTTTTT; CDR3: CASSRGQGLAGELFF
V: TRBV28; J: TRBJ2-5; size: NA; D: NA; DNA: TGTGCCAGCAGTTGGACCCCTAAGGGGATGGAAGAGACCCAGTACTTC; CDR3: CASSWTPKGMEETQYF
V: TRBV7-6; J: TRBJ1-2; size: NA; D: TRBD1; DNA: TGTGCCAGCAGCTCTACCTCGACAGGGGGCTTAAGTGGCTACACCTTC; CDR3: CASSSTSTGGLSGYTF
V: TRBV28; J: TRBJ2-1; size: NA; D: TRBD2; DNA: TGTGCCAGCAGTTCGATGACTAGCGGGGGGACCAACAATGAGCAGTTCTTC; CDR3: CASSSMTSGGTNNEQFF
V: TRBV18; J: TRBJ2-1; size: NA; D: NA; DNA: TGTGCCAGCTCAGGGCAGGGGTTGTTCAATGAGCAGTTCTTC; CDR3: CASSGQGLFNEQFF
V: TRBV4-1; J: TRBJ2-7; size: NA; D: TRBD1; DNA: TGCGCCAGCAGCCAAGACCGGACAGGTAGCTCCTACGAGCAGTACTTC; CDR3: CASSQDRTGSSYEQYF
V: TRBV10-1; J: TRBJ2-2; size: once; D: NA; DNA: TGCGCCAGCTGCAGGGTCACTTACGCGAACACCGGGGAGCTGTTTTTT; CDR3: CASCRVTYANTGELFF
V: TRBV2; J: TRBJ1-2; size: NA; D: NA; DNA: TGTGCCAGCAGGATCAAAGGAGACTATGGCTACACCTTC; CDR3: CASRIKGDYGYTF
V: TRBV9; J: TRBJ2-1; size: NA; D: NA; DNA: TGTGCCAGCAGCGAGAGAGACAGCTACAATGAGCAGTTCTTC; CDR3: CASSERDSYNEQFF
V: TRBV10-2; J: TRBJ1-1; size: NA; D: TRBD1; DNA: TGCGCCAGCAGAGACAGGGCGTGGATGAACACTGAAGCTTTCTTT; CDR3: CASRDRAWMNTEAFF
V: TRBV5-1; J: TRBJ2-7; size: NA; D: NA; DNA: TGCGCCAGCAGCTTGGACCCAAGCGGATCCTCCTACGAGCAGTACTTC; CDR3: CASSLDPSGSSYEQYF
V: TRBV7-7; J: TRBJ2-2; size: NA; D: NA; DNA: TGTGCCAGCAGCTTAGTAGTCGGCACCGGGGAGCTGTTTTTT; CDR3: CASSLVVGTGELFF